The T cell receptor beta chain under discussion was sequenced for a study of monozygotic twins with cystic fibrosis. Study-wide points: Monozygotic CF twins shared more identical nucleotide clonotypes than unrelated patients. Co-twins had the most similar V usage for 13 of 16 pairs, J for 8. Low clonality (median roughly 0.0095) suggested a mostly naive repertoire.

CDR1 and CDR2 (germline): GTSNPN, SVGIG (reference sequence). The CDR3 has 15 amino acids. The V end lost 0 bases, the J end lost 2 bases, and 11 bases lay between the germline ends. As concerns this clone: Its antigen is unknown.

Measured with immunoSEQ multiplex PCR; TCRdb has only the in-frame clones, and not every one. The table shows around 30,000 clones, with approximately 96% occurring only once. The specimen was blood. V and J are TRBV30 and TRBJ2-1; D not certain. The receptor comes from a girl aged 2 to 10 with cystic fibrosis. The CDR3 DNA follows: TGTGCCTGGAGTGTGGAGAGCTCTACCTACAATGAGCAGTTCTTC. It yields the protein CAWSVESSTYNEQFF.